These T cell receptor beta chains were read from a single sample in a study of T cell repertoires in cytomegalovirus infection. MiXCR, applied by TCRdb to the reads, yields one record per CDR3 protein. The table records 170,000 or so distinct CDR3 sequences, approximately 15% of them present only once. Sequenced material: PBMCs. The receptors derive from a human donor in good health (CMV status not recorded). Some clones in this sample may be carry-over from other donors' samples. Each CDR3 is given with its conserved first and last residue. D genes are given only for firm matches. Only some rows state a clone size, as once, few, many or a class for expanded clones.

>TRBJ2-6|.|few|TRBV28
TGTGCCAGCACCCCAATCCAGCAGGCTGGGGCCAACGTCCTGACTTTC
CASTPIQQAGANVLTF
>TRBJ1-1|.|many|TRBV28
TGTGCCAGCAGTTTATGGCGGGGAAACACTGAAGCTTTCTTT
CASSLWRGNTEAFF
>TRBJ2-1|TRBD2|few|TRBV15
TGTGCCACCAGTCGACAGACTAGCGGGATAATTAATGAGCAGTTCTTC
CATSRQTSGIINEQFF
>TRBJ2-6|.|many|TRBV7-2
TGTGCCAGCAGCACAAGGGGTCAACCCGGGGCCAACGTCCTGACTTTC
CASSTRGQPGANVLTF
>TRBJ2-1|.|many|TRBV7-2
TGTGCCAGCAGCAACCCCACAGGCTACAATGAGCAGTTCTTC
CASSNPTGYNEQFF
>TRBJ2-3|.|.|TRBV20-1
TGCAGTGCTAGGGAGCGGCCTTTCACAGATACGCAGTATTTT
CSARERPFTDTQYF
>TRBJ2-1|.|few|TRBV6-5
TGTGCCAGCAGTTCACAGGGTCGTGATGAGCAGTTCTTC
CASSSQGRDEQFF
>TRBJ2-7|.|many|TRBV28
TGTGCCAGCAGTTTCAGGCTGCGCTACGAGCAGTACTTC
CASSFRLRYEQYF
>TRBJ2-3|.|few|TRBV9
TGTGCCAGCAGCGCCCCTTTTCCCGAAGGCACAGATACGCAGTATTTT
CASSAPFPEGTDTQYF
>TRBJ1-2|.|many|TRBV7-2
TGTGCCAGCAGAGATGGCGGGACTTCCTTCGCTGGCTACACCTTC
CASRDGGTSFAGYTF
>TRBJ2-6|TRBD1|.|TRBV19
TGTGCCAGTAGTGTCCCGGGACAGGGGGTTGGGGCCAACGTCCTGACTTTC
CASSVPGQGVGANVLTF
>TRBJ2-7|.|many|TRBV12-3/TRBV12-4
TGTGCCAGCGAGGGAGGAGGGGACTACGAGCAGTACTTC
CASEGGGDYEQYF
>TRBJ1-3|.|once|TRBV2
TGTGCCAGTTTGGACTCAGGAAACACCATATATTTT
CASLDSGNTIYF
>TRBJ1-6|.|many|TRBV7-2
TGTGCCAGCAGCTTCCAGGGCCGGGATTCACCCCTCCACTTT
CASSFQGRDSPLHF
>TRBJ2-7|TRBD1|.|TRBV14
TGTGCCAGCAGCCCCCGACGGGGACAGACTATCTACGAGCAGTACTTC
CASSPRRGQTIYEQYF
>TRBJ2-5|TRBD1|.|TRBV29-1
TGCAGCGTTTGGGACAGGGGTCTTGGAGAGACCCAGTACTTC
CSVWDRGLGETQYF
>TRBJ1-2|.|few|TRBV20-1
TGCAGTGCTTTCGATGGGGCAAGGGGGTATGGCTACACCTTC
CSAFDGARGYGYTF
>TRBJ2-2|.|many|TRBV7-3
TGTGCCAGCAGCTTAGATGGGGCTACGAACACCGGGGAGCTGTTTTTT
CASSLDGATNTGELFF
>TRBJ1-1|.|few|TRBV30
TGTGCCTGGAAAACCCGGATCCGGGGGACTGAAGCTTTCTTT
CAWKTRIRGTEAFF
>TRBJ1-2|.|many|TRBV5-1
TGCGCCAGCAGCTTGGATACCAGGGCCAAGGGTGGCTACACCTTC
CASSLDTRAKGGYTF
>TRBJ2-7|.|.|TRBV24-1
TGTGCCACCAGTGAGGGCCCCTCCTACGAGCAGTACTTC
CATSEGPSYEQYF
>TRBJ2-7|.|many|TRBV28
TGTGCCAGCGGCGGTGACACGTCCTACGAGCAGTACTTC
CASGGDTSYEQYF
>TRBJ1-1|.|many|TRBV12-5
TGTGCTAGTGGTTTGGTTGGTCCCCTTACTGAAGCTTTCTTT
CASGLVGPLTEAFF
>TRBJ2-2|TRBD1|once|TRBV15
TGTGCCACCAGCAGAGAAACGACAGGGAACACCGGGGCGCTGTTTTTT
CATSRETTGNTGALFF
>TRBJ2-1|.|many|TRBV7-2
TGTGCCAGCAGCTTACGGGGAATGGAGTTCTACAATGAGCAGTTCTTC
CASSLRGMEFYNEQFF
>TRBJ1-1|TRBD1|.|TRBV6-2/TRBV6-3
TGTGCCAGCAGACGGCGGACAGGCGACGCCGAAGCTTTCTTT
CASRRRTGDAEAFF
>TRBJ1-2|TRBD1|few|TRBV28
TGTGCCACGGGAACGGGACAGGGGGCCGGCTATGGCTACACCTTC
CATGTGQGAGYGYTF
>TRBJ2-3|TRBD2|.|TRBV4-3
TGCGCCAGCAGCCAAGATGAAGCGGGATCCACAGATACGCAGTATTTT
CASSQDEAGSTDTQYF
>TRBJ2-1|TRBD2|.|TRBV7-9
TGTGCCAGCAGCTCCAGAGAAGCTAGCGGGAGAAGCTCCTACAATGAGCAGTTCTTC
CASSSREASGRSSYNEQFF
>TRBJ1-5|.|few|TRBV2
TGTGCCAGCTCCACAGAAAACGATAGCAATCAGCCCCAGCATTTT
CASSTENDSNQPQHF
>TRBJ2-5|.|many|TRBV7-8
TGTGCCAGCAGCTTTGGATTGTATCAAGAGACCCAGTACTTC
CASSFGLYQETQYF
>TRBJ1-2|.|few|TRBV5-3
TGTGCCAGCAGCGTGAGGACAGACCTTTATGGCTACACCTTC
CASSVRTDLYGYTF